The source of this T cell receptor beta chain is a study of cytomegalovirus exposure and HLA in healthy donors. Study-wide context: In a later analysis, it was reported that the roughly 120 validation repertoires had been produced on the same platform as the 600 to 850 repertoires belonging to the first cohort. The study, taken as a whole, reports: Many donors shared some public TCRs, even though most TCR sequences were rare.

Germline values: CDR1 SQVTM, CDR2 ANQGSEA. The CDR3 consists of 13 residues. V was cut by 3 bases and J by 7 bases, with 14 bases left in between. Assay: immunoSEQ multiplex PCR; the TCRdb copy retains only in-frame clones and omits some. This sample has 110,000 or so clones, with about 87% found just once. To note about this clone: The antigen is unknown.

The TCR comes from a man aged 18-30 years in good health and CMV-seronegative. This chain uses TRBV29-1 with TRBJ2-3; no definite D call. The sequencing input was PBMCs. The CDR3 coding sequence is TGCAGCGTTGAGGCTAGTACCTTGAATACGCAGTATTTT. Amino acids: CSVEASTLNTQYF.